This entry features one T cell receptor (beta chain) sequence. Its target is unknown. One end of the junction fails to match germline, which may point to a read error. General observations from the study: In terms of TCR gene usage, tumor memory CD4+ T cells clustered together with blood and lymph node memory CD4+ cells, as well as with lymph node naive CD4+ cells. Tumor-infiltrating Treg TCR alpha and beta sequences overlapped most with tumor naive CD4+ T cells, then blood naive.

Germline values: CDR1 SGHNT, CDR2 YENEEA. This CDR3 comprises 15 residues. Semi-nested PCR with Nested Universal Primer A followed constant-region reverse priming of full-length variable regions. TCRdb independently ran MiXCR on the 5' RACE reads; one entry per CDR3 protein. The data contain about 54,000 distinct CDR3 sequences, over 15% of them singletons. This rearrangement joins TRBV11-3 to TRBJ2-2; no reliable D call. Sequences were obtained from naive CD4+ T cells sorted from blood. The subset here: naive CD4+ T cells, CD4+CD45RA+CD25-. This receptor was obtained from a female donor with breast cancer. CDR3 sequence (DNA): TGTGCCCGCAGCTTTGACGACACATCCACCGGGGAGCTGTTTTTT. The encoded protein is CARSFDDTSTGELFF.